One and the same sample provided the 25 T cell receptor beta chains below, sequenced in a study of regulatory T cells in long-lasting Graves disease. Described time point: newly diagnosed GD, antithyroid drugs for less than 3 months. RNA isolated from PBMCs was used to make the TCR library. Library construction for TCR beta used iRepertoire HTBI primers and Arm-PCR of CDR3 regions. TCRdb recomputed calls from the multiplex PCR reads with MiXCR, one row per CDR3 protein. The sample has roughly 430,000 distinct CDR3 sequences; 15% to 20% are singletons. The same sample was also used in a study of T cells in Graves' hyperthyroidism and ophthalmopathy.

Sequences were derived from peripheral blood mononuclear cells (PBMCs), sampled at new diagnosis, from a patient treated with antithyroid drugs. The receptor source for this set is a woman younger than 45 with Graves disease.

The table lists this clonotype with many counts. This chain joins TRBV5-1 and TRBJ2-7; possibly TRBD1 for D (5 bases). V dropped 0 bases and J dropped 2 bases, with 18 bases sitting between them. Germline lookup yields CDR1 SGHRS and CDR2 YFSETQ. This CDR3 is 17 amino acids long. In DNA form, the CDR3 reads TGCGCCAGCAGCTTGGTTTACCGCACCAAAGGGGCCTACGAGCAGTACTTC. This codes for CASSLVYRTKGAYEQYF.

The V call is TRBV5-6, the J call TRBJ2-1; D is tentatively TRBD1 or TRBD2 (5 bases each). This CDR3 region has 13 residues. Germline lookup yields CDR1 SGHDT and CDR2 YYEEEE. The V end was cut by 4 bases, the J end by 4 bases, with 9 bases between. This CDR3 is CASSRGEYNEQFF. Here the CDR3 DNA reads TGTGCCAGCAGCAGAGGGGAATACAATGAGCAGTTCTTC.

In the case of this clonotype: A far larger clone is just one base off, so this is likely a read error. This chain connects TRBV2 to TRBJ2-1, with D possibly matching TRBD2 (5 bases). The length of the CDR3 is 14 residues. In germline, CDR1 is SNHLY, CDR2 FYNNEI. The CDR3 nucleotides read TGTGCCAGCAGTGAAGGGAGGCGCCAAGAGACCCATTACTTC. Translated, it gives CASSEGRRQETHYF.

This clonotype was observed a handful of times. The chain has TRBV10-1 and TRBJ2-1; 9 nucleotides match TRBD2. This CDR3 contains 12 residues. V lost 2 bases, J lost 14 bases, and 4 bases stayed unmatched. CDR1 and CDR2 from the germline V gene are WNHNN and SYGVQD (reference sequence). The CDR3 here is CASSELGTSKFF. CDR3 nucleotides: TGCGCCAGCAGTGAGCTCGGGACTAGCAAGTTCTTC.

This clonotype was detected a few times. One base away lies a much larger clone, so this may be a sequencing read error. The CDR3 coding sequence is TGTGCCAGCAGTCTGCGGACTAGCGGGAGCGGTGGGCAGTTCTTC. Translation gives CASSLRTSGSGGQFF. V is TRBV28 and J is TRBJ2-3; 13 nucleotides line up with TRBD2. TRBJ2-1 explains the end of the DNA better; the J call may be wrong. The CDR3 covers 15 residues. Germline lookup yields CDR1 MDHEN and CDR2 SYDVKM.

This clonotype was counted many times. The chain links TRBV7-9 to TRBJ2-1, with D perhaps matching TRBD1 (6 bases). Trimming stripped 1 base from V and 7 bases from J, with 14 bases between. In germline, CDR1 is SEHNR, CDR2 FQNEAQ (reference sequence). The CDR3 covers 15 residues. The CDR3 is CASSLGRNRENEQFF. The CDR3 DNA reads TGTGCCAGCAGCTTAGGGCGAAACAGGGAGAATGAGCAGTTCTTC.

The V call is TRBV20-1, the J call TRBJ2-7; 8 nucleotides line up with TRBD2. V dropped 3 bases and J dropped 7; count of bases not matched to a gene: 2. Germline CDR1 is DFQATT and CDR2 is SNEGSKA (reference sequence). The CDR3 spans 11 residues. Here the CDR3 DNA reads TGCAGTGCTAGCGGGAGGGGAGAGCAGTACTTC. The encoded protein is CSASGRGEQYF.

This chain links TRBV28 with TRBJ2-2; 12 bases line up with TRBD2. CDR3 size: 18 residues. Germline CDR1 and CDR2: MDHEN and SYDVKM. Trimming cost V 0 bases and J 6 bases; bases outside gene matches: 8. The chain's CDR3 is CASSLWKLAGGWAGELFF. For the CDR3, the DNA is TGTGCCAGCAGTTTATGGAAACTAGCGGGAGGATGGGCCGGGGAGCTGTTTTTT.

The V call is TRBV4-1, the J call TRBJ2-1; D gene ambiguous. Germline V CDR1 and CDR2: MGHRA, YSYEKL. The V gene lost 0 bases and the J gene lost 6 bases, with 9 bases spanning the gap. The CDR3 covers 14 residues. The CDR3 coding sequence is TGCGCCAGCAGCCAAGAAGAAATTCCCAATGAGCAGTTCTTC. It is translated as CASSQEEIPNEQFF.

With respect to this clonotype: The junction does not match germline at one end; this may be a read error. J is TRBJ2-1 and V is TRBV6-2 or TRBV6-3; TRBD2 matches at 7 bases. Germline CDR1 MNHEY, CDR2 SVGEGT. The CDR3 loop spans 16 amino acids. CDR3 bases: TGTGCCAGCAGTTCTAACGGACTAGGGAGTGTCAATGGGCAGTTCTTC. This translates into CASSSNGLGSVNGQFF.

Many counts were recorded for this clonotype. The chain joins TRBV3-1 to TRBJ1-5, with unresolved D. V lost 1 base and J 0 bases, leaving 7 bases between the germline ends. The V gene's germline CDR1 is LGHDT and CDR2 YNNKEL (reference sequence). This CDR3 has 15 residues. The CDR3 sequence is CASSQAGNSNQPQHF. CDR3 DNA sequence: TGTGCCAGCAGCCAAGCCGGGAATAGCAATCAGCCCCAGCATTTT.

V gene TRBV16 combines with J gene TRBJ2-1; D is perhaps TRBD2 (5 bases). V was cut by 7 bases and J by 7 bases, with 20 bases left in between. The V gene's germline CDR1 is KGHSY and CDR2 FQNENV. This CDR3 has 15 amino acids. The CDR3: CASTNPRPRGNEQFF. CDR3 bases: TGTGCCAGCACCAACCCCAGACCACGGGGAAATGAGCAGTTCTTC. Combining the CDR3 with reference TRBV16 and TRBJ2-1 gives the whole variable domain GEEVAQTPKHLVRGEGQKAKLYCAPIKGHSYVFWYQQVLKNEFKFLISFQNENVFDETGMPKERFSAKCLPNSPCSLEIQATKLEDSAVYFCASTNPRPRGNEQFFGPGTRLTVL.

A word on this clonotype: A much more abundant neighbour one base away suggests this may be a read error. This CDR3 is missing its conserved last phenylalanine or tryptophan, likely due to a read error. The chain carries TRBV28 and TRBJ2-7, with 10 bases lining up with TRBD2. The CDR3 length is 18 residues. CDR1 and CDR2 (germline): MDHEN, SYDVKM. With 6 bases clipped from V and 1 base from J, the junction kept 15 bases outside the gene matches. CDR3 nucleotides: TGTGCCAGCAGCTCCGGGGGAGCGGGAGGGCTTTTTTCCTACGAGCAGTACCTC. This gives the protein CASSSGGAGGLFSYEQYL.

Notes on this clonotype: Since a much larger clone is just one base distant, this may be a read error. The V gene is TRBV28, the J gene TRBJ1-4, with unresolved D. This CDR3 has 13 residues. V shed 8 bases and J shed 8 bases, with 15 bases lying between them. Looked up from germline, CDR1 is MDHEN and CDR2 is SYDVKM. In nucleotides, the CDR3 is TGTGCCAGCCACAGTAGGCCAGACGAAAAACTGTTTTTT. Encoded protein: CASHSRPDEKLFF. The full variable domain, its missing parts supplied by reference TRBV28 and TRBJ1-4, is DVKVTQSSRYLVKRTGEKVFLECVQDMDHENMFWYRQDPGLGLRLIYFSYDVKMKEKGDIPEGYSVSREKKERFSLILESASTNQTSMYLCASHSRPDEKLFFGSGTQLSVL.

In its sample, this clonotype was seen a few times. CDR3 sequence: CASKHREETQYF. CDR3 nucleotide sequence: TGTGCCAGCAAACACAGGGAAGAGACCCAGTACTTC. The chain is built from TRBV7-9 and TRBJ2-5; possibly TRBD1 for D (6 bases). Deletions cut 7 bases from V and 3 bases from J, with 9 bases between. CDR3 length: 12 amino acids. The V gene's germline CDR1 is SEHNR and CDR2 FQNEAQ (reference sequence).

In its sample, this clonotype was seen a few times. The genes are TRBV24-1 and TRBJ2-1; 14 bases fit TRBD2. CDR1 and CDR2 (germline): KGHDR, SFDVKD. There are 14 residues in the CDR3. V lost 8 bases to trimming and J lost 9 bases; unmatched junction nucleotides: 5. DNA for the CDR3: TGTGCCACCATGGGACTAGCGGGAGAAGTTGAGCAGTTCTTC. Its translation: CATMGLAGEVEQFF.

This clonotype was picked up many times. The chain combines TRBV28 with TRBJ1-5, with D unresolved. Between the trimmed V and J ends, which lost 6 bases and 9 bases, there was a span of 15 bases. The CDR3 runs to 13 residues. The germline V gene encodes CDR1 MDHEN and CDR2 SYDVKM. CDR3 DNA: TGTGCCAGCAGAGGACCTCGCGCGTCGCCCCAGCATTTT. Encoded protein: CASRGPRASPQHF.

The sample holds many counts of this clonotype. The J gene is TRBJ2-7, the V gene TRBV11-2, with no clear D. This CDR3 has 13 amino acids. Germline V CDR1 and CDR2: SGHAT, FQNNGV. V was shortened by 2 bases and J by 5 bases, with 10 bases between the two germline ends. The CDR3 sequence is CASSLLRAHEQYF. The CDR3 DNA follows: TGTGCCAGCAGCTTATTAAGGGCTCACGAGCAGTACTTC.

In its sample, this clonotype was seen many times. The rearrangement joins TRBV27 to TRBJ2-5; TRBD2 matches at 9 bases. The CDR3 length is 16 residues. Germline-derived CDR1 and CDR2 are MNHEY and SMNVEV (reference sequence). V lost 5 bases and J lost 0; bases outside the gene matches: 7. The CDR3 here is CASSPSSGTYQETQYF. The CDR3 coding sequence is TGTGCCAGCAGTCCATCTAGCGGGACGTACCAAGAGACCCAGTACTTC.

This clonotype was observed many times. The chain employs TRBV28 and TRBJ2-7; D possibly corresponds to TRBD2 (6 bases). V gave up 7 bases and J gave up 2 bases, with 15 bases separating them. Germline V gene lookup returns CDR1 MDHEN and CDR2 SYDVKM. The CDR3 contains 14 residues. For the CDR3, the DNA is TGTGCCAGCACCGCGCGGAGGGCAACCTACGAGCAGTACTTC. Amino acids: CASTARRATYEQYF.

The chain uses TRBV28 and TRBJ1-1; D remains ambiguous. The V gene's germline CDR1 is MDHEN and CDR2 SYDVKM. The CDR3 loop spans 12 amino acids. Trimming took off 5 bases at V and 0 bases at J, with 4 bases between the two ends. Here the CDR3 reads CASSIMNTEAFF. In DNA, the CDR3 is TGTGCCAGCAGTATTATGAACACTGAAGCTTTCTTT.

The V and J genes are TRBV14 and TRBJ1-2; 9 bases agree with TRBD1. Trimming removed 1 base from V and 2 bases from J; junction bases left unmatched: 5. The CDR3 is 16 residues long. Germline V lookup: CDR1 SGHDN, CDR2 FVKESK. The CDR3 nucleotides are TGTGCCAGCAGCCAAGCGGTGGGACAGGGAAACTATGGCTACACCTTC. Translated, it gives CASSQAVGQGNYGYTF.

For the CDR3, the DNA is TGTGCCAGCTCACATTACAGCGGGAGAGTGGGGAAGACCCAGTACTTC. As protein: CASSHYSGRVGKTQYF. This sequence joins TRBV18 and TRBJ2-5; TRBD2 matches at 8 bases. In germline, CDR1 is KGHSH, CDR2 LQKENI. This CDR3 region has 16 residues. Germline trimming cut 4 bases from V and 6 bases from J; bases unmatched to any gene: 13.

This clonotype was counted a few times. V gene TRBV30 combines with J gene TRBJ2-3; 14 positions match TRBD2. Per germline, CDR1 GTSNPN and CDR2 SVGIG (reference sequence). Losses at the gene ends were 2 bases for V and 4 bases for J; bases not matched to a gene: 11. The CDR3 extends over 18 amino acids. The CDR3 DNA reads TGTGCCTGGAGTCCCCCTCGCGGACTAGCGGGAGGTCCAGATACGCAGTATTTT. It encodes CAWSPPRGLAGGPDTQYF.

This clonotype has at least ten counts. The rearrangement links TRBV11-2 to TRBJ2-3; D gene unclear. This CDR3 is 13 amino acids long. Trimming removed 5 bases from V and 6 bases from J, with 12 bases in between. In germline, CDR1 is SGHAT, CDR2 FQNNGV. CDR3 sequence reads: CASSDVFADTQYF. The DNA for the CDR3 is TGTGCCAGCAGCGACGTGTTTGCGGATACGCAGTATTTT.